Below, one TCR beta chain is given with its context. Its antigen is not known. Assay used: immunoSEQ multiplex PCR; TCRdb lists only in-frame clones, some missing. In the table there are 100,000 to 140,000 clones, over 80% of which are singletons. The data are from a study of T cell responses to AZD1222 COVID-19 vaccine. Study conclusions and caveats: Epitopes outside B.1.351 and B.1.1.7 mutated regions reportedly drew nearly half of spike TCRs. Most donors were white British and more were female, and clonal diversity was possibly underestimated. Once two AZD1222 doses were given, Spike-specific TCR breadth and depth went up.

V lost 0 bases to trimming and J lost 4 bases; unmatched junction nucleotides: 2. CDR1 and CDR2 (germline): MNHEY, SVGEGT. The CDR3 consists of 15 residues. Here the sequenced sample was peripheral blood, taken 28 days after the second AZD1222 dose. The V call is TRBV6-2 or TRBV6-3, the J call TRBJ2-3, with 9 bases fitting TRBD2. This TCR came from an adult who received the AZD1222 COVID-19 vaccine. The CDR3 DNA is TGTGCCAGCAGTTACTCTAGCGGGAGCTCAGATACGCAGTATTTT. It encodes CASSYSSGSSDTQYF.